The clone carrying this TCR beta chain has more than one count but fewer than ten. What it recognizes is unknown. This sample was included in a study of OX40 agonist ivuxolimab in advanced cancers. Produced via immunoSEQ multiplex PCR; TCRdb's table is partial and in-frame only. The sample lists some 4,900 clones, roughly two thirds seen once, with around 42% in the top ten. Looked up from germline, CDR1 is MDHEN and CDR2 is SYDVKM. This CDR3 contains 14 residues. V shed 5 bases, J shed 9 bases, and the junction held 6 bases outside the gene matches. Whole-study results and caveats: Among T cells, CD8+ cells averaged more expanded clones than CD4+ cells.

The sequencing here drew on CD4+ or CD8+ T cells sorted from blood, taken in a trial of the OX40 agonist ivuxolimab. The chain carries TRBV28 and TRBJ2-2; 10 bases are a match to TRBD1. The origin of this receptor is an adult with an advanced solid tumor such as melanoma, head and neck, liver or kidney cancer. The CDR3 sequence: CASSNRDRGWELFF. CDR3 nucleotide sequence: TGTGCCAGCAGTAACCGGGACAGGGGTTGGGAGCTGTTTTTT. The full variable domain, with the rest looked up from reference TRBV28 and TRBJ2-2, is DVKVTQSSRYLVKRTGEKVFLECVQDMDHENMFWYRQDPGLGLRLIYFSYDVKMKEKGDIPEGYSVSREKKERFSLILESASTNQTSMYLCASSNRDRGWELFFGEGSRLTVL.